This record looks at one TCR beta chain sequence and its context. Cohort placement rested on clinical history that participants reported themselves. These data belong to a study of blood T cell repertoires in COVID-19. For the study at large: Some COVID-19 samples were acute and others convalescent; all came from the United States, Italy and Spain.

In germline, CDR1 is MNHNS, CDR2 SASEGT. The CDR3 contains 16 residues. V lost 2 bases to trimming and J lost 4 bases; unmatched junction nucleotides: 8. Using immunoSEQ multiplex PCR, the repertoire was profiled, and TCRdb retains in-frame clones only, with some absent. The sample lists over 200,000 clones, roughly nine tenths occurring once. The material sequenced was PBMCs or T cells enriched from blood (not recorded which). The chain has TRBV6-1 and TRBJ2-4; 7 bases agree with TRBD2. This sequence was found in a man aged 25-40 years who had recovered from COVID-19. The CDR3 sequence is CASSEQSGVTKNIQYF. In DNA form, the CDR3 reads TGTGCCAGCAGTGAACAGAGCGGGGTGACTAAAAACATTCAGTACTTC.